The source of this T cell receptor (beta chain) is a study of shared clonotypes between healthy human individuals. Naive CD8 isolation took CD45RO-negative cells positively selected for CCR7 and excluded terminally differentiated effector memory CD45RA+ cells. Some clones are missing from TCRdb's copy, which holds only in-frame ones; the method was immunoSEQ multiplex PCR. The repertoire holds around 2.1 million clones, roughly 91% seen once, with roughly 1.8% in the top ten. This CDR3 spans 14 amino acids. CDR1 SEHNR and CDR2 FQNEAQ come from the germline V gene (reference sequence). Trimming shortened V by 2 bases and J by 7 bases, and 14 bases separated the two germline ends.

The sequence was obtained from a man aged 18 to 35 in good health. Some clones in this sample may be carry-over from other donors' samples. The sample was naive CD8+ T cells from PBMCs. This sequence joins TRBV7-9 and TRBJ1-2; D is ambiguous. In nucleotides, the CDR3 is TGTGCCAGCAGCTTATTAATATCGGGTAGTGGCTACACCTTC. The encoded protein is CASSLLISGSGYTF.